This TCR beta chain derives from a study of CD8+ T cells in alopecia areata. The CDR3 spans 14 residues. The V end was cut by 3 bases, the J end by 0 bases, with 8 bases between. Germline V gene data show CDR1 as SGHNT and CDR2 as YENEEA. Following RNA extraction, reverse transcription yielded cDNA that acted as the sequencing template. Method: immunoSEQ multiplex PCR; TCRdb's copy keeps in-frame clones and lacks some. The sample lists 65,000 to 95,000 clones, just over 50% occurring once. Sequenced sample: NKG2D-high CD8+ T cells sorted from blood. This TCR was recovered from a human donor with alopecia areata. The chain recombines TRBV11-3 with TRBJ1-1, with TRBD1 as a possible D gene (5 bases). CDR3 protein: CASSFRTMNTEAFF. CDR3 in DNA: TGTGCCAGCAGCTTCCGGACAATGAACACTGAAGCTTTCTTT. The full variable domain, its missing parts supplied by reference TRBV11-3 and TRBJ1-1, is EAGVVQSPRYKIIEKKQPVAFWCNPISGHNTLYWYLQNLGQGPELLIRYENEEAVDDSQLPKDRFSAERLKGVDSTLKIQPAELGDSAVYLCASSFRTMNTEAFFGQGTRLTVV.